Listed below are T cell receptor beta chains from one sample, sequenced in a study of a mutant IDH1 vaccine in newly diagnosed glioma. The protocol was immunoSEQ multiplex PCR, while the TCRdb copy is restricted to in-frame clones and leaves out a portion. The sample contains some 51,000 clones, roughly 73% of which appear only once. Antigens of these TCRs are unknown. The sample was PBMCs, taken from a glioma patient whose treatment included an IDH1 peptide vaccine. The receptor source for this set is a woman between 40 and 50 years old with glioma. The CDR3 runs from the conserved cysteine through the conserved F or W. D genes are given only for firm matches. A row's size may be missing; if present it is once, few, many or a size class.

v_gene	j_gene	d_gene	abundance	CDR3nt	CDR3aa
TRBV2	TRBJ1-1	-	-	TGTGCCAGCAGTGGGGCCGCTGAAGCTTTCTTT	CASSGAAEAFF
TRBV6-5	TRBJ2-7	TRBD1	-	TGTGCCAGCAGGCGTTCCGGGACAGGGTGGCCCGAGCAGTACTTC	CASRRSGTGWPEQYF
TRBV15	TRBJ2-7	-	-	TGTGCCACCAGCAGACCAACAGGGAGGGGGTCCTACGAGCAGTACTTC	CATSRPTGRGSYEQYF
TRBV11-2	TRBJ1-6	-	-	TGTGCCAGTCGCAGGGGCCAAAATTCACCCCTCCACTTT	CASRRGQNSPLHF
TRBV2	TRBJ2-7	-	-	TGTGCCACCCGCGGGTATTATAGCTACGAGCAGTACTTC	CATRGYYSYEQYF
TRBV5-6	TRBJ1-3	-	-	TGTGCCAGCAGCCCCACGAGGCGGAGACAGTGGGCGGGAAACACCATATATTTT	CASSPTRRRQWAGNTIYF
TRBV7-9	TRBJ2-4	TRBD2	-	TGTGCCAGCAGCTCGAGCGGGGGGGACAAAAACATTCAGTACTTC	CASSSSGGDKNIQYF
TRBV5-4	TRBJ2-5	-	-	TGTGCCAGCAGCTCCCTCCCCGCGAACTTC	CASSSLPANF
TRBV30	TRBJ1-3	-	-	TGTGCCTGGTGGAGGACAATCGGAAACACCATATATTTT	CAWWRTIGNTIYF
TRBV23-1	TRBJ1-3	-	-	TGCGCCAGCAGTCAATCCGGCGAGCGGGCCCGACCTGTGGACATATATTTT	CASSQSGERARPVDIYF
TRBV6-5	TRBJ1-2	-	-	TGTGCCAGCAGTCCCCGGACCGGGGGAGGCTACACCTTC	CASSPRTGGGYTF
TRBV6-1	TRBJ1-6	-	-	TGTGCCAGCAGTGAAAAAGGGGAAAATTCACCCCTCCACTTT	CASSEKGENSPLHF
TRBV18	TRBJ1-3	-	-	TGTGCCAGCTCACAGTCAGGAAACACCATATATTTT	CASSQSGNTIYF
TRBV30	TRBJ2-1	-	-	TGTGCCTGGAGTGTCCCAGCGAGCAATGAGCAGTTCTTC	CAWSVPASNEQFF
TRBV7-9	TRBJ1-4	TRBD1	-	TGTGCCAGCAACGAGGGACAGGGGGCAGGAAAACTGTTTTTT	CASNEGQGAGKLFF
TRBV30	TRBJ2-6	TRBD1	few	TGTGCCTTGTCCCGGGACAGGGGCCGTTCTGGGGCCAACGTCCTGACTTTC	CALSRDRGRSGANVLTF
TRBV5-1	TRBJ2-5	TRBD2	once	TGCGCCAGCAGCTTGATGGCGGGGGGACAAGAGACCCAGTACTTC	CASSLMAGGQETQYF
TRBV19	TRBJ2-5	-	-	TGTGCCAGTAGTATAGTGGGGGCCGGGGAGACCCAGTACTTC	CASSIVGAGETQYF
TRBV13	TRBJ1-1	-	-	TGTGCCAGCAGCTTGTCTTCAGGCAGACCGAACACTGAAGCTTTCTTT	CASSLSSGRPNTEAFF
TRBV7-2	TRBJ2-1	-	-	TGTGCCAGCAGAGCGGGTGGGGGCCGGGTTGCGCAGTTCTTC	CASRAGGGRVAQFF
TRBV4-3	TRBJ1-4	TRBD1	-	TGCGCCAGCAGCCAAGATCGGTGGGACAGTGATGAAAAACTGTTTTTT	CASSQDRWDSDEKLFF
TRBV6-1	TRBJ1-2	-	-	TGTGCCAGCACCCCGACTAACTATGGCTACACCTTC	CASTPTNYGYTF
TRBV30	TRBJ2-3	-	-	TGTGCCTGGACCAGGGCGGACACGCAGTATTTT	CAWTRADTQYF
TRBV12-5	TRBJ2-2	-	-	TGTGCTAGTGCCCCTTACACCGGGGAGCTGTTTTTT	CASAPYTGELFF
TRBV30	TRBJ2-7	-	-	TGTGCCTGGAGTCACCCACTAACCCGCGGGGGCGTCTTAGACGAGCAGTACTTC	CAWSHPLTRGGVLDEQYF
TRBV18	TRBJ2-7	TRBD1	-	TGTGCCAGCTCACCACCGGACAGGACAACCACCTACGAGCAGTACTTC	CASSPPDRTTTYEQYF
TRBV7-6	TRBJ1-5	-	-	TGTGCCAGTTCGAGGCAGCCCAATCAGCCCCAGCATTTT	CASSRQPNQPQHF
TRBV9	TRBJ2-5	-	few	TGTGCCAGCAGCGGCCGGGGGTCCGGGGTTGGCCAAGAGACCCAGTACTTC	CASSGRGSGVGQETQYF
TRBV2	TRBJ1-5	TRBD1	few	TGTGCCAGCACGAGGGACAGGGTTAATCAGCCCCAGCATTTT	CASTRDRVNQPQHF
TRBV29-1	TRBJ2-3	-	-	TGCAGCGCCCTAAGAGGGACAGATACGCAGTATTTT	CSALRGTDTQYF
TRBV18	TRBJ1-1	-	-	TGTGCCAGCTCACCACCATACAGCCGGAACACTGAAGCTTTCTTT	CASSPPYSRNTEAFF
TRBV5-4	TRBJ1-1	TRBD1	once	TGTGCCAGCAGCCCACCCCCGACAGGGAAGAACACTGAAGCTTTCTTT	CASSPPPTGKNTEAFF
TRBV11-3	TRBJ2-6	-	-	TGTGCCAGCAGCTTTGGTGTCTCTGGGGCCAACGTCCTGACTTTC	CASSFGVSGANVLTF
TRBV4-1	TRBJ1-2	-	few	TGCGCCAGCAGCCAAGGTTCTCCGAGCACGAACTATGGCTACACCTTC	CASSQGSPSTNYGYTF
TRBV19	TRBJ1-2	-	-	TGTGCCAGTAGTCAGACCGAAAACTATGGCTACACCTTC	CASSQTENYGYTF
TRBV5-4	TRBJ2-1	TRBD2	-	TGTGCCAGCAGCCGAAACCGACAAAGCGGGGGGGCAAGGAATGAGCAGTTCTTC	CASSRNRQSGGARNEQFF
TRBV6-1	TRBJ1-2	-	-	TGTGCCAGCAGCGGCACCCCCCAGCCTCACACCTTC	CASSGTPQPHTF
TRBV14	TRBJ1-2	-	once	TGTGCCAGCAGCCAGGACCGGCCCTATGGCTACACCTTC	CASSQDRPYGYTF
TRBV19	TRBJ2-1	-	-	TGTGCCAGTAGTCCCCCGCTGCGGGCCAACAATGAGCAGTTCTTC	CASSPPLRANNEQFF
TRBV6-1	TRBJ1-3	-	-	TGTGCCAGCAGCCCAGTGAGCTCTGGAAACACCATATATTTT	CASSPVSSGNTIYF
TRBV19	TRBJ2-2	-	-	TGTGCCAGTAAGGGACCCGGGGAGCTGTTTTTT	CASKGPGELFF
TRBV5-3	TRBJ1-4	-	-	TGTGCCAGAAGCCCGCAGGGGCCCGATGAAAAACTGTTTTTT	CARSPQGPDEKLFF